This T cell receptor (beta chain) was obtained from a study of CD8 T cells in Susac syndrome. Study-wide results and caveats: The study admitted that it had a relatively small number of individuals in its TCR sequencing and HLA analysis.

With respect to this clonotype: Its matching antigen is unknown.

Healthy donors acted as controls, with matching for age and sex. FACS enriched CD8+ TEMRA cells, while bulk CD8+ and CD4+ were negatively isolated. Trimming stripped 6 bases from V and 0 bases from J, with 16 bases between. CDR1 KGHSH and CDR2 LQKENI come from the germline V gene. This CDR3 region has 16 residues. With random hexamers, 0.5 to 1 ug RNA was reverse transcribed. The authors amplified TCR beta CDR3 across 54 Vbeta and 13 Jbeta using immunoSEQ multiplex PCR. Via MiXCR, TCRdb re-called the immunoSEQ multiplex PCR reads, giving one row per CDR3 protein. This sample yields fewer than 80,000 distinct CDR3 sequences, of which more than 85% are seen a single time; about 0.25% belongs to the top ten.

This chain links TRBV18 with TRBJ2-3; D uncertain. The source is a human donor in good health. Material: CD8+ T cells from PBMCs. CDR3 protein: CASSLETPFSTDTQYF. As DNA, the CDR3 is TGTGCCAGCTCTCTGGAAACTCCTTTCAGCACAGATACGCAGTATTTT.